Included here is one T cell receptor beta chain sequence, with context. Its target is unknown. Trimming took 5 bases from V and 1 from J, leaving 5 bases between them. The CDR3 covers 12 residues. The germline V gene encodes CDR1 SGHTA and CDR2 FQGNSA. This record comes from a study of Ad26.COV2.S vaccination and SARS-CoV-2 variants. The treatment is: some 20 received Ad26.COV2.S at low or high dose, single or two shots; about 5 received placebo; per-sample allocation not given. Day 63 after the first injection of vaccine or placebo was the sampling time. The repertoire was sequenced with immunoSEQ multiplex PCR; TCRdb's copy has only in-frame clones and lacks some. The table records roughly 460,000 clones, roughly nine tenths of them present only once. Notes on the study in general: Once vaccination had occurred, spike-specific CD8+ and CD4+ T cell responses reportedly showed substantial breadth. Participants in the vaccine arm had higher spike-specific TCR breadth; placebo recipients had lower.

The receptor was derived from a person aged 18 to 65 who received the Ad26.COV2.S COVID-19 vaccine or a placebo. The V and J genes are TRBV7-2 and TRBJ1-1; D gene ambiguous. Sample: peripheral blood, taken in a trial of Ad26.COV2.S vaccine versus placebo. In DNA, the CDR3 is TGTGCCAGCAGCCGGTGGAACACTGAAGCTTTCTTT. This encodes CASSRWNTEAFF.